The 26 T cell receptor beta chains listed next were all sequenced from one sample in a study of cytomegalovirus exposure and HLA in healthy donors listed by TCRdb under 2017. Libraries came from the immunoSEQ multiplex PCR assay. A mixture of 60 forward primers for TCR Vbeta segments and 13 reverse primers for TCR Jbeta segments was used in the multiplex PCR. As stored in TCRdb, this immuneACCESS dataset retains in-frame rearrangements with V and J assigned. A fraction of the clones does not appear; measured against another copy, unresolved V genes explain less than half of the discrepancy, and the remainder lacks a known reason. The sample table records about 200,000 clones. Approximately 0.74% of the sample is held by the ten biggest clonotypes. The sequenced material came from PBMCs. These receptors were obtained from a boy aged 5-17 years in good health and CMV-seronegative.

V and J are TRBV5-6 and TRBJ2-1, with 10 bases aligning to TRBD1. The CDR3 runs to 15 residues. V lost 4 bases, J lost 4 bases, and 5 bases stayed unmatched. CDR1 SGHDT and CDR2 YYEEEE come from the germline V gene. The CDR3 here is CASSMDRGTYNEQFF. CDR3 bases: TGTGCCAGCAGCATGGACAGGGGGACATACAATGAGCAGTTCTTC.

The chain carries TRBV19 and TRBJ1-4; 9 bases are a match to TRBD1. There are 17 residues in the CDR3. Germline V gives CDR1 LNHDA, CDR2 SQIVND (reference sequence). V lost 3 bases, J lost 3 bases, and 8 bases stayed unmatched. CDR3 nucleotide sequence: TGTGCCAGTAGTATTGCGGGACAGGGTCTCTCTAATGAAAAACTGTTTTTT. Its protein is CASSIAGQGLSNEKLFF. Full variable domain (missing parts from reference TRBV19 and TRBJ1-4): DGGITQSPKYLFRKEGQNVTLSCEQNLNHDAMYWYRQDPGQGLRLIYYSQIVNDFQKGDIAEGYSVSREKKESFPLTVTSAQKNPTAFYLCASSIAGQGLSNEKLFFGSGTQLSVL.

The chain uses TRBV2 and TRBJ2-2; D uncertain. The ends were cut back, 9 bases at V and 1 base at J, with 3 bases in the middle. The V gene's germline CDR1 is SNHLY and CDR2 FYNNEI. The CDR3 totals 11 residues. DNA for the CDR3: TGTGCCAGTATGAACACCGGGGAGCTGTTTTTT. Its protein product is CASMNTGELFF.

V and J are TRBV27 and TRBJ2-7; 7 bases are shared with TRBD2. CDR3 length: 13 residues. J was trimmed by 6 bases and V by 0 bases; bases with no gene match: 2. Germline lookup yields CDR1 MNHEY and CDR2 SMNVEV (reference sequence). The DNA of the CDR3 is TGTGCCAGCAGTTTATCGGGAGGGGTCGAGCAGTACTTC. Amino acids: CASSLSGGVEQYF.

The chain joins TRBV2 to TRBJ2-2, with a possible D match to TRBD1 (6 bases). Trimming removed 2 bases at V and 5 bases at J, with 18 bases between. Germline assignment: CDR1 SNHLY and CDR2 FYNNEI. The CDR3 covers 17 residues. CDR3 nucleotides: TGTGCCAGCAGTGAAAGAAGGGCGCAGGGGAAAACCGGGGAGCTGTTTTTT. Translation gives CASSERRAQGKTGELFF. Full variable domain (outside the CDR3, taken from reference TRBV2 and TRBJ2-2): EPEVTQTPSHQVTQMGQEVILRCVPISNHLYFYWYRQILGQKVEFLVSFYNNEISEKSEIFDDQFSVERPDGSNFTLKIRSTKLEDSAMYFCASSERRAQGKTGELFFGEGSRLTVL.

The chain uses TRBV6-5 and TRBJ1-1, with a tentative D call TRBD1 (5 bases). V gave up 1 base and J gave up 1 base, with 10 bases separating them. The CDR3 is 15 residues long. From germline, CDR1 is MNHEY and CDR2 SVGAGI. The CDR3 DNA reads TGTGCCAGCAGTTACTGGGGGGGACCGAACACTGAAGCTTTCTTT. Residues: CASSYWGGPNTEAFF.

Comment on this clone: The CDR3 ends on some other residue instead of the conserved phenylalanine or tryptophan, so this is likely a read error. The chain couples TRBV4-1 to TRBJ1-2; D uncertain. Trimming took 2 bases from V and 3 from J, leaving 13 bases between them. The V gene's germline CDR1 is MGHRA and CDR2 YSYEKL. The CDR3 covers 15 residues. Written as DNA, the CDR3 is TGCGCCAGCAGCCAAATCCAGAGTGTAGACTATGGCTACACCCTC. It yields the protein CASSQIQSVDYGYTL.

The CDR3 sequence is CASSSWTSGGVGTQYF. The CDR3 nucleotides are TGTGCCAGCAGCTCTTGGACTAGCGGGGGGGTAGGGACCCAGTACTTC. The V call is TRBV7-8, the J call TRBJ2-5; 15 bases align to TRBD2. The CDR3 has 16 residues. The V and J ends lost 4 bases and 7 bases, in that order; junction bases with no gene match: 7. CDR1 is SGHVS, CDR2 FQNEAQ, per germline.

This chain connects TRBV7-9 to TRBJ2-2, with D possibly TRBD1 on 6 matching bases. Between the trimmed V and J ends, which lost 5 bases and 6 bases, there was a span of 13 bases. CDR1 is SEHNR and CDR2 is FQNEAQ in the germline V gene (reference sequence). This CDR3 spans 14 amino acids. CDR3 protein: CASSQQGWAGELFF. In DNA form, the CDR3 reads TGTGCCAGCAGCCAGCAGGGGTGGGCCGGGGAGCTGTTTTTT. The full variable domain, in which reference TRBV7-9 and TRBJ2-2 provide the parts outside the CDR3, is DTGVSQNPRHKITKRGQNVTFRCDPISEHNRLYWYRQTLGQGPEFLTYFQNEAQLEKSRLLSDRFSAERPKGSFSTLEIQRTEQGDSAMYLCASSQQGWAGELFFGEGSRLTVL.

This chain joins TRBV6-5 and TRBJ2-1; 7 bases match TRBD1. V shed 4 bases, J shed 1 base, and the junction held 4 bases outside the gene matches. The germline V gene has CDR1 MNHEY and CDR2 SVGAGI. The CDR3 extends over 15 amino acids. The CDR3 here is CASSSQTGSYNEQFF. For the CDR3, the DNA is TGTGCCAGCAGTTCACAGACAGGGTCCTACAATGAGCAGTTCTTC.

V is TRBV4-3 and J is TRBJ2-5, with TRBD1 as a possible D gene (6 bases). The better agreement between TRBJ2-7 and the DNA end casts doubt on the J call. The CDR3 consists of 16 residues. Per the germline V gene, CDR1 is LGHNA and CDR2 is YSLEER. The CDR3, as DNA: TGCGCCAGCAGCCAAGATGTCGAACAGGGACGGCGCGAGCAGTACTTC. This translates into CASSQDVEQGRREQYF.

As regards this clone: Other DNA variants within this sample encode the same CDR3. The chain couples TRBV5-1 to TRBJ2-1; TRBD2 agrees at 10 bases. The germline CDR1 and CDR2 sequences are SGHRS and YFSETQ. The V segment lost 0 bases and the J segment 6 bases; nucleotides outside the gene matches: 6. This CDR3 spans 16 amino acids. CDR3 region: CASSLVLAGVFNEQFF. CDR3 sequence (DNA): TGCGCCAGCAGCTTGGTTCTAGCGGGGGTGTTCAATGAGCAGTTCTTC.

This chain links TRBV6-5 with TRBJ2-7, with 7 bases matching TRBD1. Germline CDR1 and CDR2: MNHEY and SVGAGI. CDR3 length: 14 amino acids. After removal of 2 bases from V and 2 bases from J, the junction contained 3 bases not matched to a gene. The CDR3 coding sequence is TGTGCCAGCAGTTACCGGGACAGACCCTACGAGCAGTACTTC. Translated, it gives CASSYRDRPYEQYF.

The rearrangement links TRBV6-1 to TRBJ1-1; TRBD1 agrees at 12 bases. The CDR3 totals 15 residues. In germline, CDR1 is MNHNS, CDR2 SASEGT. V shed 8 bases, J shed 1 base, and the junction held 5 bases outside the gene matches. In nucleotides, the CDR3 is TGTGCCAGCGGACGGGACAGGGGGCGGAACACTGAAGCTTTCTTT. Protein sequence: CASGRDRGRNTEAFF.

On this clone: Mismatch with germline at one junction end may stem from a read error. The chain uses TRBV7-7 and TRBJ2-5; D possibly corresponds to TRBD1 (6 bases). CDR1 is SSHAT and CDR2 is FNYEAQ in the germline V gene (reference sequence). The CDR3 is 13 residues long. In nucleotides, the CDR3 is TGTGCTAGCAGCTCATATGGGGGCGAGACCCAGTACTTC. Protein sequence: CASSSYGGETQYF.

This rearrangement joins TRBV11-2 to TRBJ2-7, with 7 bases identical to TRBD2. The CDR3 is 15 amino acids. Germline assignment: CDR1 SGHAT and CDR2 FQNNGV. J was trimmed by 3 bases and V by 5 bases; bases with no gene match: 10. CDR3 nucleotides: TGTGCCAGCAGCCCGACCCCAGCGGGGCTCTACGAGCAGTACTTC. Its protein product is CASSPTPAGLYEQYF.

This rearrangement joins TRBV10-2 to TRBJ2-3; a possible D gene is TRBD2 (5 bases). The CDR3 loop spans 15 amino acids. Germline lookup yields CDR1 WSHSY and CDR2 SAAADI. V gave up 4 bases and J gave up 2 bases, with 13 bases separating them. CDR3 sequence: CASSVVDFSTDTQYF. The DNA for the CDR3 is TGCGCCAGCAGTGTGGTGGACTTCTCCACAGATACGCAGTATTTT.

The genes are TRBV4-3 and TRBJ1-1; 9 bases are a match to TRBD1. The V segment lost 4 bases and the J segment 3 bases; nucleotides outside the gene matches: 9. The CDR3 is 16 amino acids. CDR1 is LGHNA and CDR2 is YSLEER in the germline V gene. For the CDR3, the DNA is TGCGCCAGCAGCCGAGGGACAGGGCCTTTAGACACTGAAGCTTTCTTT. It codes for CASSRGTGPLDTEAFF.

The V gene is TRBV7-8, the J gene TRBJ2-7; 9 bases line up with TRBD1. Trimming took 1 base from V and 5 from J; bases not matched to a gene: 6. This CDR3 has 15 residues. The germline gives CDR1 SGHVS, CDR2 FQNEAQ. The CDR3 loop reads CASSLVYRGRDEQYF. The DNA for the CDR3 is TGTGCCAGCAGCTTAGTGTACAGGGGGCGGGACGAGCAGTACTTC.

The CDR3 coding sequence is TGCGCCAGCAGCCAAGATGTTTTCGGGGGGCACACAGATACGCAGTATTTT. It translates to CASSQDVFGGHTDTQYF. The chain has TRBV4-3 and TRBJ2-3; possible D gene TRBD2, 7 bases. CDR3 length: 17 residues. V was clipped by 0 bases and J by 2 bases, with 15 bases between them. Germline CDR1 LGHNA, CDR2 YSLEER.

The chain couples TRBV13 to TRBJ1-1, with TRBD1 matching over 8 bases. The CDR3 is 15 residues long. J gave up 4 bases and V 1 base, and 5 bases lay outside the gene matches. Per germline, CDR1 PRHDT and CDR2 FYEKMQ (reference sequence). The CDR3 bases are TGTGCCAGCAGCTTAGACCCGGGGACAGGCACTGAAGCTTTCTTT. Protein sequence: CASSLDPGTGTEAFF.

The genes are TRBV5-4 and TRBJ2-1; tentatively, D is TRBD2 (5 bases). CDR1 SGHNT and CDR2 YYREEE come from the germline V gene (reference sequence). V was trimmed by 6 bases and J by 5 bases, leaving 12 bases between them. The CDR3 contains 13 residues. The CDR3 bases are TGTGCCAGCACCACGGGGATTAACAATGAGCAGTTCTTC. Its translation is CASTTGINNEQFF.

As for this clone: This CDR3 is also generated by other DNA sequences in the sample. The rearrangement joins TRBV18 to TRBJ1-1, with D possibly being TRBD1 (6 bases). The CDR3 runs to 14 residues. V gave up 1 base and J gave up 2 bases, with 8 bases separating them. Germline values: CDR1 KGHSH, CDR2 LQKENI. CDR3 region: CASSPQDSNTEAFF. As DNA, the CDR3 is TGTGCCAGCTCACCACAGGACAGTAACACTGAAGCTTTCTTT.

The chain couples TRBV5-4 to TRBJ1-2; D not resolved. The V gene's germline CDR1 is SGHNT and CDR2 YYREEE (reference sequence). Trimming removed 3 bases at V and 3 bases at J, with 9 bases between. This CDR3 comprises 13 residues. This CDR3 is CASSSGADYGYTF. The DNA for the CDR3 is TGTGCCAGCAGCTCGGGAGCCGACTATGGCTACACCTTC.

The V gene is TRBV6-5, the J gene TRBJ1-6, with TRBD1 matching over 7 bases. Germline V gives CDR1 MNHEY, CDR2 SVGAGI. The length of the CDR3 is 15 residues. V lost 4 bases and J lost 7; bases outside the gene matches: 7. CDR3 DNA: TGTGCCAGCAGTTCGGCGACAGGGCGGAATTCACCCCTCCACTTT. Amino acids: CASSSATGRNSPLHF.

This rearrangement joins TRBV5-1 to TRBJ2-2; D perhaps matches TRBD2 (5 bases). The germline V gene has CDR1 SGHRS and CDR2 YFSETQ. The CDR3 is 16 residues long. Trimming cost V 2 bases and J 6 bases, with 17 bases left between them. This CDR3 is CASSFTGSAGAGELFF. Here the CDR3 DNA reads TGCGCCAGCAGCTTCACGGGATCGGCTGGTGCCGGGGAGCTGTTTTTT.